The 9 T cell receptor beta chains below come from one sample, sequenced in a study of PD-1 blockade in classical Hodgkin lymphoma. Using immunoSEQ multiplex PCR, the repertoire was profiled, and TCRdb retains in-frame clones only, with some absent. The sample contains tens of thousands of clones, about 85% of which appear only once. Each of the patients experienced relapse following autologous stem cell transplantation, and their brentuximab vedotin exposure differed. Sequencing was performed on peripheral blood mononuclear cells (PBMCs), taken at baseline. Receptors were obtained from a human donor with classical Hodgkin lymphoma.

CDR3 nucleotide sequence: TGTGCCAGCAGCTTAGAAGGGTCCACGGGCGGAAAACTGTTTTTT. It yields the protein CASSLEGSTGGKLFF. The genes are TRBV7-2 and TRBJ1-4, with D unclear. This CDR3 spans 15 amino acids. Germline assignment: CDR1 SGHTA and CDR2 FQGNSA. Trimming took off 1 base at V and 10 bases at J, with 16 bases between the two ends. Based on the CDR3 plus reference TRBV7-2 and TRBJ1-4, the full variable domain is GAGVSQSPSNKVTEKGKDVELRCDPISGHTALYWYRQSLGQGLEFLIYFQGNSAPDKSGLPSDRFSAERTGGSVSTLTIQRTQQEDSAVYLCASSLEGSTGGKLFFGSGTQLSVL.

The rearrangement joins TRBV11-2 to TRBJ2-5; the match to TRBD2 covers 8 bases. J lost 1 base, V lost 3 bases, and 4 bases had no gene match. The CDR3 has 15 amino acids. Germline-derived CDR1 and CDR2 are SGHAT and FQNNGV. Here the CDR3 reads CASSLALAAQETQYF. The CDR3 nucleotides read TGTGCCAGCAGCTTGGCACTAGCGGCCCAAGAGACCCAGTACTTC.

This clone was observed once. This chain joins TRBV4-2 and TRBJ2-7; D remains ambiguous. Germline CDR1 reads LGHNA; CDR2 reads YNFKEQ. Trimming stripped 0 bases from V and 3 bases from J, with 12 bases between. The CDR3 loop spans 15 amino acids. CDR3 DNA: TGTGCCAGCAGCCAAGATCGCAGCTTCTACTACGAGCAGTACTTC. It encodes CASSQDRSFYYEQYF.

This rearrangement joins TRBV7-9 to TRBJ2-7; TRBD1 matches 7 bases. The germline gives CDR1 SEHNR, CDR2 FQNEAQ (reference sequence). The CDR3 length is 13 residues. The V gene end was trimmed by 3 bases and the J gene end by 5 bases; junction bases not matched to a gene: 4. The CDR3 DNA reads TGTGCCAGCAGCTTTGACAGGGACCACGAGCAGTACGTC. Translated: CASSFDRDHEQYV.

This chain links TRBV6-1 with TRBJ1-2; 8 bases fit TRBD1. CDR3 size: 13 residues. Germline V gene lookup returns CDR1 MNHNS and CDR2 SASEGT. V was clipped by 9 bases and J by 8 bases; unmatched bases: 11. In DNA form, the CDR3 reads TGTGCCAGTAAGGATCAGGGGGCGAGGGGCTACACCTTC. It is translated as CASKDQGARGYTF.

This sequence joins TRBV30 and TRBJ1-1; 9 nucleotides agree with TRBD1. This CDR3 contains 13 residues. The germline CDR1 and CDR2 sequences are GTSNPN and SVGIG (reference sequence). V trimming: 1 base; J trimming: 3 bases; junction bases outside the gene matches: 0. The CDR3 loop reads CAWSGQGDTEAFF. The CDR3 bases are TGTGCCTGGAGTGGACAGGGGGACACTGAAGCTTTCTTT. Full variable domain (rest looked up from reference TRBV30 and TRBJ1-1): SQTIHQWPATLVQPVGSPLSLECTVEGTSNPNLYWYRQAAGRGLQLLFYSVGIGQISSEVPQNLSASRPQDRQFILSSKKLLLSDSGFYLCAWSGQGDTEAFFGQGTRLTVV.

The V call is TRBV6-5, the J call TRBJ1-2; D gene unclear. CDR1 MNHEY and CDR2 SVGAGI come from the germline V gene. Trimming cost V 5 bases and J 0 bases, with 7 bases left between them. This CDR3 is built from 13 residues. CDR3 protein: CASSTPSNYGYTF. In DNA form, the CDR3 reads TGTGCCAGCAGTACCCCTTCTAACTATGGCTACACCTTC.

In this sample, this clone turned up a few times. This sequence joins TRBV30 and TRBJ2-1; TRBD2 is a possible D gene (6 bases). Trimming took 3 bases from V and 9 from J, leaving 18 bases between them. CDR1 GTSNPN and CDR2 SVGIG come from the germline V gene (reference sequence). CDR3 size: 14 residues. The CDR3 DNA is TGTGCCTGGAGGACTGCGGGAACTCGTAGTGAGCAGTTCTTC. Translated: CAWRTAGTRSEQFF.

CDR3 nucleotides: TGTGCCAGCAGTCGGGACACGTACTACGAGCAGTACTTC. Translating gives CASSRDTYYEQYF. The chain combines TRBV14 with TRBJ2-7; possibly TRBD1 for D (6 bases). Germline lookup yields CDR1 SGHDN and CDR2 FVKESK. V was clipped by 6 bases and J by 3 bases, with 12 bases between them. The CDR3 is 13 amino acids. The full variable domain, rest sourced from reference TRBV14 and TRBJ2-7, is EAGVTQFPSHSVIEKGQTVTLRCDPISGHDNLYWYRRVMGKEIKFLLHFVKESKQDESGMPNNRFLAERTGGTYSTLKVQPAELEDSGVYFCASSRDTYYEQYFGPGTRLTVT.